This TCR beta chain was captured in a study of regulatory T cells in long-lasting Graves disease. To make TCR beta libraries, researchers used iRepertoire HTBI primers and Arm-PCR of CDR3 regions. One entry per CDR3 protein results from TCRdb running MiXCR on the multiplex PCR reads. The profile covers under 300,000 distinct CDR3 sequences, with about 20% appearing a single time and 12% to 15% taken by the ten largest. This clonotype was counted many times. Indicated time point: newly diagnosed GD, antithyroid drugs for less than 3 months. The TCR library used RNA extracted from PBMCs. This CDR3 is built from 16 residues. From germline, CDR1 is MNHNS and CDR2 SASEGT. V gave up 1 base and J gave up 4 bases, with 14 bases separating them. The data also belong to a second study, concerning T cells in Graves' hyperthyroidism and ophthalmopathy. That report notes: Most thyroid clonotypes with frequency above 0.001 were detected in blood.

The sample was peripheral blood mononuclear cells (PBMCs), taken at new diagnosis, from a patient treated with antithyroid drugs. The TCR originated in a woman aged 25 to 39 with Graves disease. The J gene is TRBJ1-3, the V gene TRBV6-1; D gene unclear. As DNA, the CDR3 is TGTGCCAGCAGTGAAGTCTACAGCCCCCAGGGAAACACCATATATTTT. Translating it yields CASSEVYSPQGNTIYF.